A single sample is the source of the 23 T cell receptor beta chains below, sequenced in a study of T cell changes during pregnancy in multiple sclerosis. Profiled with immunoSEQ multiplex PCR; TCRdb holds only in-frame clones, not every one. The sample holds about 87,000 clones, around 95% seen once. The sample here was peripheral blood, taken in the third trimester of pregnancy. These receptors all stem from a female donor in good health, enrolled as a control in a pregnancy study.

The chain has TRBV28 and TRBJ2-7, with TRBD1 identical over 10 bases. Per germline, CDR1 MDHEN and CDR2 SYDVKM. The J segment lost 5 bases and the V segment lost 6 bases, leaving 7 bases of the junction unmatched. This CDR3 is built from 14 residues. The CDR3 protein is CASSSGQGSNEQYF. CDR3 DNA: TGTGCCAGCAGCTCGGGACAGGGGTCTAACGAGCAGTACTTC. The whole variable domain, remainder taken from reference TRBV28 and TRBJ2-7, is DVKVTQSSRYLVKRTGEKVFLECVQDMDHENMFWYRQDPGLGLRLIYFSYDVKMKEKGDIPEGYSVSREKKERFSLILESASTNQTSMYLCASSSGQGSNEQYFGPGTRLTVT.

The gene calls are TRBV19 and TRBJ1-3, with TRBD1 matching over 9 bases. The CDR3 consists of 14 residues. Germline loops: CDR1 LNHDA, CDR2 SQIVND (reference sequence). V lost 7 bases, J lost 4 bases, and 5 bases stayed unmatched. The CDR3 is CASTTGGDGNTIYF. CDR3 nucleotides: TGTGCCAGTACCACAGGGGGCGACGGAAACACCATATATTTT.

This clone was detected once. V and J are TRBV5-1 and TRBJ2-7; 14 nucleotides align to TRBD2. With 4 bases clipped from V and 4 bases from J, the junction kept 7 bases outside the gene matches. Germline CDR1 and CDR2: SGHRS and YFSETQ. The CDR3 totals 16 residues. CDR3 sequence reads: CASSRGTSGSGYEQYF. CDR3 coding DNA: TGCGCCAGCAGCCGTGGGACTAGCGGGAGCGGATACGAGCAGTACTTC.

Only a few counts were recorded for this clone. The V gene is TRBV21-1, the J gene TRBJ2-7; no DNA check was done on the table's D call, TRBD1. TRBV21-1 is given as a pseudogene. The CDR3 length is 15 residues. CDR3 in amino acids: CASSKGRLTDYEQYF. The CDR3, as DNA: TGTGCCAGCAGCAAAGGCCGCCTCACAGACTACGAGCAGTACTTC.

The chain has TRBV7-8 and TRBJ2-5; TRBD1 matches 10 bases. This CDR3 is built from 15 residues. V lost 5 bases to trimming and J lost 3 bases; unmatched junction nucleotides: 6. CDR1 is SGHVS, CDR2 FQNEAQ, per germline. The CDR3 coding sequence is TGTGCCAGCAGCAGGGACAGGGGCCTAGAAGAGACCCAGTACTTC. It yields the protein CASSRDRGLEETQYF.

The chain is built from TRBV6-6 and TRBJ2-2; the D is unclear. This CDR3 has 15 residues. The V gene lost 2 bases and the J gene lost 0 bases, with 7 bases spanning the gap. Germline CDR1 and CDR2: MNHNY and SVGAGI (reference sequence). DNA for the CDR3: TGTGCCAGCAGTTACGGGCAGTCGAACACCGGGGAGCTGTTTTTT. This encodes CASSYGQSNTGELFF.

The genes are TRBV6-6 and TRBJ2-1, with 13 bases lining up with TRBD2. This CDR3 contains 15 residues. After removal of 6 bases from V and 7 bases from J, the junction contained 6 bases not matched to a gene. The V gene's germline CDR1 is MNHNY and CDR2 SVGAGI (reference sequence). The CDR3 DNA reads TGTGCCAGCAGGCCCGGGACTAGCGGGGATAATGAGCAGTTCTTC. Its protein is CASRPGTSGDNEQFF.

This chain connects TRBV6-5 to TRBJ2-7; 7 nucleotides match TRBD2. The length of the CDR3 is 15 residues. The ends lost 6 bases at V and 5 bases at J; junction bases unmatched: 13. CDR1 and CDR2 from the germline V gene are MNHEY and SVGAGI. The CDR3 loop is CASSRGTKRTNEQYF. In nucleotides, the CDR3 is TGTGCCAGCAGCCGAGGGACTAAGAGGACAAACGAGCAGTACTTC.

The chain has TRBV14 and TRBJ1-1; 7 bases fit TRBD1. The CDR3 runs to 17 residues. Germline CDR1 is SGHDN and CDR2 is FVKESK. Trimming at V came to 4 bases and at J to 1 base, leaving 12 bases not matched to a gene. CDR3 amino acids: CASSRKLGTVPNTEAFF. The CDR3 DNA reads as TGTGCCAGCAGCCGGAAGTTAGGGACAGTCCCGAACACTGAAGCTTTCTTT.

The rearrangement uses TRBV5-1 and TRBJ2-3; 12 bases fit TRBD2. The CDR3 is 16 residues long. Germline CDR1 reads SGHRS; CDR2 reads YFSETQ. Trimming removed 4 bases from V and 2 bases from J; junction bases left unmatched: 5. The CDR3 here is CASSPGLAGNTDTQYF. As DNA, the CDR3 is TGCGCCAGCAGCCCCGGACTAGCGGGAAACACAGATACGCAGTATTTT. Together with reference TRBV5-1 and TRBJ2-3, the CDR3 gives the full variable domain: KAGVTQTPRYLIKTRGQQVTLSCSPISGHRSVSWYQQTPGQGLQFLFEYFSETQRNKGNFPGRFSGRQFSNSRSEMNVSTLELGDSALYLCASSPGLAGNTDTQYFGPGTRLTVL.

CDR3: CSASASNEQFF. As DNA, the CDR3 is TGCAGTGCTAGTGCCAGCAATGAGCAGTTCTTC. The V and J genes are TRBV20-1 and TRBJ2-1; no definite D call. Trimming pared 3 bases from V and 6 bases from J, leaving 6 bases between. Germline CDR1 and CDR2: DFQATT and SNEGSKA (reference sequence). The CDR3 totals 11 residues.

The chain recombines TRBV27 with TRBJ2-1; D perhaps matches TRBD2 (6 bases). Per germline, CDR1 MNHEY and CDR2 SMNVEV (reference sequence). The CDR3 runs to 14 residues. Trimming left V 6 bases short and J 4 bases short, with 13 bases between. The CDR3 sequence is CASSPASVYNEQFF. The CDR3 bases are TGTGCCAGCAGCCCTGCTAGCGTGTACAATGAGCAGTTCTTC.

This clone was observed once. This sequence joins TRBV6-5 and TRBJ2-1, with D possibly matching TRBD1 (6 bases). The CDR3 length is 16 residues. Germline CDR1 and CDR2: MNHEY and SVGAGI. V was trimmed by 4 bases and J by 5 bases, leaving 18 bases between them. Here the CDR3 DNA reads TGTGCCAGCAGTTCATACAGGGAAACGGGTAACAATGAGCAGTTCTTC. Its translation: CASSSYRETGNNEQFF.

The rearrangement links TRBV29-1 to TRBJ1-4, with TRBD1 identical over 10 bases. V lost 8 bases to trimming and J lost 7 bases; unmatched junction nucleotides: 16. From germline, CDR1 is SQVTM and CDR2 ANQGSEA. This CDR3 region has 16 residues. In nucleotides, the CDR3 is TGCAGCTTCACCGGGACAGGGGACCTTAGGGGTGAAAAACTGTTTTTT. Protein: CSFTGTGDLRGEKLFF. Complete variable domain (other parts from reference TRBV29-1 and TRBJ1-4): SAVISQKPSRDICQRGTSLTIQCQVDSQVTMMFWYRQQPGQSLTLIATANQGSEATYESGFVIDKFPISRPNLTFSTLTVSNMSPEDSSIYLCSFTGTGDLRGEKLFFGSGTQLSVL.

V and J are TRBV5-1 and TRBJ2-1, with D maybe TRBD2 (6 bases). The ends were cut back, 2 bases at V and 1 base at J, with 10 bases in the middle. Germline values: CDR1 SGHRS, CDR2 YFSETQ. The CDR3 is 15 amino acids. CDR3 DNA: TGCGCCAGCAGCTTTGGGCTAGCGTCCTACAATGAGCAGTTCTTC. Protein: CASSFGLASYNEQFF.

The CDR3 spells CASIPTGGEGEKLFF. The CDR3 nucleotides are TGTGCCAGCATCCCAACAGGGGGCGAGGGCGAAAAACTGTTTTTT. The chain recombines TRBV2 with TRBJ1-4; 9 bases align to TRBD1. After removal of 7 bases from V and 8 bases from J, the junction contained 11 bases not matched to a gene. Germline values: CDR1 SNHLY, CDR2 FYNNEI. The CDR3 spans 15 residues. The complete variable domain, with remaining parts taken from reference TRBV2 and TRBJ1-4, reads EPEVTQTPSHQVTQMGQEVILRCVPISNHLYFYWYRQILGQKVEFLVSFYNNEISEKSEIFDDQFSVERPDGSNFTLKIRSTKLEDSAMYFCASIPTGGEGEKLFFGSGTQLSVL.

This clone occurred once. The chain links TRBV25-1 to TRBJ1-1; D may be TRBD1 (5 bases). Per germline, CDR1 MGHDK and CDR2 SYGVNS. The CDR3 is 13 amino acids. V was trimmed by 5 bases and J by 1 base, leaving 8 bases between them. The CDR3 DNA sequence: TGTGCCAGCAGTCCGGGGGGGAACACTGAAGCTTTCTTT. Its protein product is CASSPGGNTEAFF.

The CDR3 region is CASSTTGGSGANVLTF. DNA of the CDR3: TGTGCCAGTAGCACCACAGGGGGCTCTGGGGCCAACGTCCTGACTTTC. The chain links TRBV19 to TRBJ2-6; 8 bases fit TRBD1. The junction had 4 bases not matched to a gene; V was cut back by 6 bases and J by 0 bases. Germline-derived CDR1 and CDR2 are LNHDA and SQIVND (reference sequence). This CDR3 region has 16 residues. The full variable domain, its missing parts supplied by reference TRBV19 and TRBJ2-6, is DGGITQSPKYLFRKEGQNVTLSCEQNLNHDAMYWYRQDPGQGLRLIYYSQIVNDFQKGDIAEGYSVSREKKESFPLTVTSAQKNPTAFYLCASSTTGGSGANVLTFGAGSRLTVL.

V and J are TRBV7-9 and TRBJ2-3; unclear D gene. CDR1 is SEHNR and CDR2 is FQNEAQ in the germline V gene (reference sequence). The CDR3 extends over 11 amino acids. Trimming removed 5 bases from V and 3 bases from J, with 3 bases in between. The CDR3 reads CASSLTDTQYF. As DNA, the CDR3 is TGTGCCAGCAGCCTTACAGATACGCAGTATTTT.

The V and J genes are TRBV18 and TRBJ2-3; possible D gene TRBD1, 6 bases. CDR1 KGHSH and CDR2 LQKENI come from the germline V gene. The CDR3 contains 16 residues. Trimming cost V 6 bases and J 0 bases, with 16 bases left between them. Here the CDR3 DNA reads TGTGCCAGCTCCCCGACCGGGACACCAAGCACAGATACGCAGTATTTT. Amino acids: CASSPTGTPSTDTQYF.

The chain links TRBV9 to TRBJ2-7; 7 nucleotides line up with TRBD2. Trimming took 0 bases from V and 0 from J; bases not matched to a gene: 6. From germline, CDR1 is SGDLS and CDR2 YYNGEE. The CDR3 totals 16 residues. This CDR3 reads CASSVGEREGSYEQYF. CDR3 DNA sequence: TGTGCCAGCAGCGTAGGGGAGAGGGAGGGCTCCTACGAGCAGTACTTC.

The rearrangement uses TRBV5-1 and TRBJ2-5, with 9 bases lining up with TRBD2. V was pared by 0 bases and J by 5 bases, with 11 bases of the junction left unmatched. Germline values: CDR1 SGHRS, CDR2 YFSETQ. The CDR3 runs 17 residues. CDR3 nucleotide sequence: TGCGCCAGCAGCTTGGCGGCTAGCGGGACCCCTTGGGAGACCCAGTACTTC. It yields the protein CASSLAASGTPWETQYF.

V and J are TRBV28 and TRBJ2-7; TRBD2 agrees at 7 bases. The junction had 9 bases not matched to a gene; V was cut back by 8 bases and J by 5 bases. The CDR3 consists of 13 residues. Germline CDR1 and CDR2: MDHEN and SYDVKM. Here the CDR3 reads CASGPGGNHEQYF. CDR3 in DNA: TGTGCCAGCGGCCCCGGGGGGAACCACGAGCAGTACTTC.